Below, 29 T cell receptor beta chains from the same sample are listed, as sequenced in a study of T-cell memory formation after mild COVID-19 (dated by TCRdb to the early 2020s). Receptors were amplified or captured by 5' RACE. Sequenced using an Illumina NovaSeq 6000. TCRdb reworked the public reads: Q25 trimming with fastp, MiXCR clone assembly, productive beta chains retained. Rows are unified per CDR3 protein, each entry keeping the most common DNA and genes. The sample table shows 280,000 or so distinct CDR3 sequences, and over 7% are seen once. The ten most abundant clones make up 22% of the sample. The sample comprised PBMCs or a T cell subset sorted from them (not recorded which). The receptors come from a man younger than 30 who had mild COVID-19 (a few samples of this study predate the infection). The sample titles of this study are shuffled in the database, so cell type and time point are left out; the donor was told from shared clones.

This clonotype was observed many times. CDR3 sequence reads: CASSKRLAGDRTDTQYF. The CDR3 DNA reads TGTGCCAGCAGCAAACGACTAGCGGGGGACCGCACAGATACGCAGTATTTT. V usage is TRBV7-2 and J usage is TRBJ2-3; 12 nucleotides line up with TRBD2. This CDR3 is built from 17 residues. Germline V gives CDR1 SGHTA, CDR2 FQGNSA. V shed 5 bases and J 1 base; nucleotides not matched to a gene: 7.

This clonotype was seen more than once but under ten times. CDR3 region: CASSLILGSRNEQFF. The CDR3 DNA reads as TGTGCCAGCAGCTTAATCCTGGGGAGTCGCAATGAGCAGTTCTTC. This rearrangement joins TRBV11-2 to TRBJ2-1; D might be TRBD2 (5 bases). The CDR3 consists of 15 residues. Trimming left V 2 bases short and J 6 bases short, with 14 bases between. Germline CDR1 SGHAT, CDR2 FQNNGV.

There are a few counts of this clonotype. Written as DNA, the CDR3 is TGTGCCAGCTCATTCGGAGCTAATGAAAAACTGTTTTTT. Protein: CASSFGANEKLFF. V and J are TRBV18 and TRBJ1-4; the D is unclear. The CDR3 length is 13 residues. V dropped 5 bases and J dropped 3 bases, with 7 bases sitting between them. Germline V CDR1 and CDR2: KGHSH, LQKENI. The full variable domain, with the rest looked up from reference TRBV18 and TRBJ1-4, is NAGVMQNPRHLVRRRGQEARLRCSPMKGHSHVYWYRQLPEEGLKFMVYLQKENIIDESGMPKERFSAEFPKEGPSILRIQQVVRGDSAAYFCASSFGANEKLFFGSGTQLSVL.

The V gene is TRBV4-1, the J gene TRBJ1-1; possibly TRBD1 for D (5 bases). The CDR3 has 14 amino acids. Germline V gives CDR1 MGHRA, CDR2 YSYEKL. Trimming cost V 4 bases and J 0 bases, with 9 bases left between them. The CDR3 coding sequence is TGCGCCAGCAGCCCAAACAGGCTGAACACTGAAGCTTTCTTT. Encoded protein: CASSPNRLNTEAFF.

A few counts support this clonotype. The chain recombines TRBV10-3 with TRBJ2-3; 11 nucleotides match TRBD1. V lost 7 bases to trimming and J lost 3 bases; unmatched junction nucleotides: 3. The CDR3 runs 14 residues. CDR1 and CDR2 from the germline V gene are ENHRY and SYGVKD. For the CDR3, the DNA is TGTGCCATCACGGACAGGGGGCTGACAGATACGCAGTATTTT. Its translation: CAITDRGLTDTQYF.

The chain links TRBV20-1 to TRBJ2-7; D call uncertain. Trimming removed 6 bases at V and 5 bases at J, with 8 bases between. The CDR3 is 10 amino acids. The V gene's germline CDR1 is DFQATT and CDR2 SNEGSKA (reference sequence). The CDR3 nucleotides read TGCAGTGCCCTGCTCCACGAGCAGTACTTC. Residues: CSALLHEQYF.

The sample holds a few counts of this clonotype. CDR3 amino acids: CASSPREATGELFF. CDR3 DNA: TGCGCCAGCAGCCCGAGGGAGGCCACCGGGGAGCTGTTTTTT. The chain uses TRBV4-1 and TRBJ2-2, with D perhaps matching TRBD2 (6 bases). The CDR3 loop spans 14 amino acids. V was cut by 4 bases and J by 4 bases, with 10 bases left in between. CDR1 is MGHRA, CDR2 YSYEKL, per germline.

The table lists this clonotype with a few counts. This rearrangement joins TRBV7-9 to TRBJ2-2; D remains ambiguous. Germline assignment: CDR1 SEHNR and CDR2 FQNEAQ (reference sequence). The CDR3 loop spans 14 amino acids. V lost 5 bases and J lost 7, with 14 bases in between. The DNA of the CDR3 is TGTGCCAGCAGCCCCCGACTGACGCGCGGGGAGCTGTTTTTT. The encoded protein is CASSPRLTRGELFF.

This clonotype was picked up many times. This chain connects TRBV20-1 to TRBJ2-3, with TRBD1 matching 10 bases. Per the germline V gene, CDR1 is DFQATT and CDR2 is SNEGSKA (reference sequence). CDR3 length equals 14 residues. CDR3 residues: CTWDRGLDTDTQYF. The DNA of the CDR3 is TGCACCTGGGACAGGGGCCTCGACACAGATACGCAGTATTTT.

This clonotype was detected ten times or more. The genes are TRBV12-3 or TRBV12-4 and TRBJ1-4, with D hard to call. The CDR3 length is 13 residues. Between the trimmed V and J ends, which lost 7 bases and 3 bases, there was a span of 9 bases. CDR3 region: CASKIGANEKLFF. The CDR3 DNA reads as TGTGCCAGCAAAATCGGGGCTAATGAAAAACTGTTTTTT.

Only a few counts were recorded for this clonotype. The rearrangement uses TRBV9 and TRBJ2-5, with 11 bases fitting TRBD2. CDR3 length: 14 amino acids. Trimming removed 0 bases from V and 5 bases from J; junction bases left unmatched: 0. The germline V gene encodes CDR1 SGDLS and CDR2 YYNGEE. CDR3: CASSVASGGETQYF. DNA of the CDR3: TGTGCCAGCAGCGTAGCTAGCGGGGGGGAGACCCAGTACTTC.

This clonotype turned up a few times. This chain uses TRBV4-3 with TRBJ1-2; D remains unclear. The CDR3 totals 13 residues. The V and J ends lost 0 bases and 5 bases respectively, with 7 bases between them. The germline CDR1 and CDR2 sequences are LGHNA and YSLEER. The CDR3 protein is CASSQDRGYGYTF. The CDR3 nucleotides read TGCGCCAGCAGCCAAGATAGAGGGTATGGCTACACCTTC.

At least ten counts were recorded for this clonotype. V gene TRBV12-3 or TRBV12-4 combines with J gene TRBJ2-3, with D uncertain. The CDR3 has 16 amino acids. Trimming removed 8 bases at V and 1 base at J, with 19 bases between. The CDR3: CASYPLTGFGTDTQYF. The CDR3 coding sequence is TGTGCCAGCTACCCTCTGACCGGTTTCGGCACAGATACGCAGTATTTT.

This chain joins TRBV29-1 and TRBJ1-2; D may be TRBD1 (5 bases). V was cut by 6 bases and J by 4 bases, with 15 bases left in between. CDR3 size: 13 residues. CDR1 is SQVTM, CDR2 ANQGSEA, per germline. CDR3 protein: CSVAGGGSYGYTF. CDR3 DNA: TGCAGCGTCGCTGGGGGGGGTTCCTATGGCTACACCTTC. Full variable domain (rest looked up from reference TRBV29-1 and TRBJ1-2): SAVISQKPSRDICQRGTSLTIQCQVDSQVTMMFWYRQQPGQSLTLIATANQGSEATYESGFVIDKFPISRPNLTFSTLTVSNMSPEDSSIYLCSVAGGGSYGYTFGSGTRLTVV.

The chain uses TRBV19 and TRBJ1-1; D gene ambiguous. Germline CDR1 and CDR2: LNHDA and SQIVND (reference sequence). CDR3 size: 12 residues. V lost 5 bases and J 7 bases, leaving 11 bases between the germline ends. The CDR3 sequence is CASSLSRGEAFF. The CDR3, as DNA: TGTGCCAGTAGTCTTTCCCGAGGTGAAGCTTTCTTT.

The chain recombines TRBV12-3 or TRBV12-4 with TRBJ1-6; maybe TRBD1 (5 bases). Trimming removed 5 bases at V and 18 bases at J, with 17 bases between. The CDR3 extends over 12 amino acids. The CDR3 coding sequence is TGTGCCAGCAGTGTGGACACCGCTCGGGCCCACTTT. The encoded protein is CASSVDTARAHF.

The chain links TRBV7-9 to TRBJ1-1; 8 bases agree with TRBD1. Germline-derived CDR1 and CDR2 are SEHNR and FQNEAQ (reference sequence). Losses at the gene ends were 6 bases for V and 6 bases for J; bases not matched to a gene: 9. This CDR3 region has 14 residues. The CDR3 region is CASSLPTGEAEAFF. The CDR3 coding sequence is TGTGCCAGCAGTTTACCGACAGGGGAGGCTGAAGCTTTCTTT.

There are a few counts of this clonotype. V and J are TRBV4-3 and TRBJ2-3; D may match TRBD1 or TRBD2 (5 bases each). This CDR3 is 15 amino acids long. Germline loops: CDR1 LGHNA, CDR2 YSLEER. V was shortened by 4 bases and J by 1 base, with 12 bases between the two germline ends. CDR3 DNA sequence: TGCGCCAGCAGCCCAGAACGAGGGGGCACAGATACGCAGTATTTT. This gives the protein CASSPERGGTDTQYF.

This clonotype was found a few times. The rearrangement links TRBV29-1 to TRBJ1-1, with D uncertain. The CDR3 has 12 amino acids. Germline values: CDR1 SQVTM, CDR2 ANQGSEA. The V gene lost 3 bases and the J gene lost 9 bases, with 14 bases spanning the gap. CDR3 sequence: CSVDPTVGQAFF. DNA of the CDR3: TGCAGCGTTGACCCCACAGTAGGTCAAGCTTTCTTT.

This clonotype was counted between two and nine times. The chain links TRBV29-1 to TRBJ1-4, with D tentatively TRBD1 (5 bases). The CDR3 totals 12 residues. Germline V CDR1 and CDR2: SQVTM, ANQGSEA. Trimming shortened V by 4 bases and J by 6 bases, and 9 bases separated the two germline ends. The CDR3 is CSVGGVYEKLFF. The CDR3 nucleotides are TGCAGCGTTGGGGGGGTTTATGAAAAACTGTTTTTT.

In its sample, this clonotype was seen a few times. V gene TRBV12-3 or TRBV12-4 combines with J gene TRBJ2-1; D is undetermined. Trimming cost V 4 bases and J 15 bases, with 22 bases left between them. The CDR3 totals 14 residues. CDR3 nucleotide sequence: TGTGCCAGCAGTTCGGATCAAGACGGAAAAAGAAGGTTCTTC. This encodes CASSSDQDGKRRFF.

Here the CDR3 reads CASSLEGNADTQYF. In DNA, the CDR3 is TGTGCCAGCAGCTTAGAAGGGAACGCAGATACGCAGTATTTT. The rearrangement joins TRBV7-8 to TRBJ2-3; D unclear. This CDR3 has 14 residues. CDR1 is SGHVS and CDR2 is FQNEAQ in the germline V gene. V was cut by 1 base and J by 4 bases, with 9 bases left in between.

This clonotype was detected only a few times. The rearrangement uses TRBV9 and TRBJ2-1; 13 positions match TRBD2. Trimming took 3 bases from V and 1 from J; bases not matched to a gene: 10. CDR3 length: 19 residues. Germline lookup yields CDR1 SGDLS and CDR2 YYNGEE. In DNA, the CDR3 is TGTGCCAGCAGCGGGCCCCCGGGACTAGCGGGGTGGTCCTACAATGAGCAGTTCTTC. This gives the protein CASSGPPGLAGWSYNEQFF.

Turning to this clonotype: Because the CDR3 is missing its conserved closing phenylalanine or tryptophan, this is likely a read error. The chain couples TRBV12-3 or TRBV12-4 to TRBJ2-3; 14 positions match TRBD2. The CDR3 loop spans 16 amino acids. The V gene end was trimmed by 6 bases and the J gene end by 3 bases; junction bases not matched to a gene: 5. For the CDR3, the DNA is TGTGCCAGCAGGCCCAGACTAGCGGGGGGGACAGATACGCAGTATCTT. It translates to CASRPRLAGGTDTQYL.

The J gene is TRBJ2-1, the V gene TRBV11-2; 7 bases agree with TRBD2. Per germline, CDR1 SGHAT and CDR2 FQNNGV. The CDR3 extends over 14 amino acids. The junction had 5 bases not matched to a gene; V was cut back by 0 bases and J by 9 bases. This chain's CDR3 is CASSLDRASGEQFF. Here the CDR3 DNA reads TGTGCCAGCAGCTTAGATAGGGCTAGCGGTGAGCAGTTCTTC.

The rearrangement uses TRBV6-5 and TRBJ2-7, with D tentatively TRBD1 (6 bases). The CDR3 sequence is 13 residues long. Looked up from germline, CDR1 is MNHEY and CDR2 is SVGAGI. Trimming left V 4 bases short and J 4 bases short, with 11 bases between. This chain's CDR3 is CASSSLGGYEQYF. The CDR3 nucleotides are TGTGCCAGCAGTTCCCTAGGGGGTTACGAGCAGTACTTC.

This clonotype was found many times. The chain uses TRBV6-1 and TRBJ1-5, with D unclear. Germline V lookup: CDR1 MNHNS, CDR2 SASEGT. The V end was cut by 6 bases, the J end by 7 bases, with 16 bases between. The CDR3 extends over 14 amino acids. Here the CDR3 reads CASSVSGLGQPQHF. The CDR3 nucleotides read TGTGCCAGCAGCGTCTCAGGTCTCGGACAGCCCCAGCATTTT.

The CDR3 region has the DNA TGTGCCAGCAGCCTTCGTAGGGGTCATTCACCCCTCCACTTT. Its translation: CASSLRRGHSPLHF. V usage is TRBV6-5 and J usage is TRBJ1-6; the D gene is possibly TRBD1 (5 bases). This CDR3 spans 14 amino acids. CDR1 is MNHEY and CDR2 is SVGAGI in the germline V gene. V was clipped by 6 bases and J by 8 bases, with 14 bases between them.

The chain carries TRBV7-6 and TRBJ2-3, with TRBD1 as a possible D gene (5 bases). The CDR3 loop spans 14 amino acids. V shed 4 bases and J shed 4 bases, with 12 bases lying between them. Germline-derived CDR1 and CDR2 are SGHVS and FNYEAQ. DNA of the CDR3: TGTGCCAGCAGCTATACAGGTGGCGCAGATACGCAGTATTTT. Its protein product is CASSYTGGADTQYF.